A single sample is the source of the 2 T cell receptor beta chains below, sequenced in a study of blood T cell repertoires in COVID-19. Clones were sequenced by immunoSEQ multiplex PCR, and TCRdb holds only the in-frame ones, with some missing. Of roughly 190,000 clones detected, around 80% appear once; the ten largest clones hold approximately 15%. The sample consisted of peripheral blood. The receptors derive from a woman in her seventies with COVID-19, enrolled during active disease.

The chain uses TRBV7-8 and TRBJ1-1; 7 nucleotides line up with TRBD1. V gave up 5 bases and J gave up 5 bases; unmatched junction bases: 8. This CDR3 contains 14 residues. Germline assignment: CDR1 SGHVS and CDR2 FQNEAQ. CDR3 residues: CASSVNRGNTEAFF. Written as DNA, the CDR3 is TGTGCCAGCAGCGTAAACAGGGGTAATACTGAAGCTTTCTTT.

This chain connects TRBV6-1 to TRBJ2-7; D is unclear. The CDR3 runs 13 residues. Germline CDR1 is MNHNS and CDR2 is SASEGT. V was clipped by 3 bases and J by 2 bases, with 8 bases between them. CDR3 sequence reads: CASSEVQTYEQYF. The CDR3 DNA reads TGTGCCAGCAGTGAGGTTCAGACCTACGAGCAGTACTTC.